The rows below give T cell receptor beta chains drawn from one sample of a study of blood T cells in healthy people across ages. TCRdb ran MiXCR on the 5' RACE reads and lists one entry per CDR3 protein. The sample has some 1.5 million distinct CDR3 sequences; 35% to 45% are singletons. Material for sequencing was blood. All receptors derive from a woman between 18 and 29 years old in good health. The CDR3 runs from the conserved cysteine through the conserved F or W. A D gene is named only where the DNA matches it firmly.

j_call,v_call,d_call,cdr3_aa
TRBJ2-5,TRBV14,-,CASSQDRVLETQYF
TRBJ2-7,TRBV20-1,-,CSASGQPYEQYF
TRBJ2-5,TRBV20-1,TRBD1,CSAFDRAETQYF
TRBJ1-5,TRBV12-3/TRBV12-4,TRBD1,CASRTGQFSNQPQHF
-,TRBV10-3,TRBD2,CAISGATSGRGEQYF
TRBJ1-5,TRBV28,-,CASSLSGARNQPQHF
TRBJ1-4,TRBV5-1,-,CASSLRRADEKLFF
TRBJ2-3,TRBV12-3/TRBV12-4,TRBD2,CASREGSADAQYF
TRBJ1-2,TRBV5-1,-,CASSLEGPASGGYTF
TRBJ1-5,TRBV7-2,TRBD1,CASSLEGAWGSNQPQHF
TRBJ2-3,TRBV7-9,-,CASSLMVGPDTQYF
TRBJ1-5,TRBV20-1,-,CSALGVINQPQHF
TRBJ1-6,TRBV6-2/TRBV6-3,TRBD1,CASGDRYNSPLHF
TRBJ2-5,TRBV5-1,TRBD2,CASSLGLAGYQETQYF
TRBJ2-3,TRBV29-1,TRBD1,CSLEGTGVTDTQYF
TRBJ2-1,TRBV28,TRBD2,CASSPTSGARNEQFF
TRBJ1-2,TRBV6-5,-,CASSYVAGDGYTF
TRBJ2-3,TRBV29-1,-,CSVLRGGTDTQYF
TRBJ1-3,TRBV4-1,-,CASSQVAGRSLSGNTIYF
TRBJ2-2,TRBV6-5,-,CASSHRAGELFF
TRBJ2-3,TRBV29-1,TRBD2,CSVDQGLAAHTDTQYF
TRBJ1-2,TRBV14,-,CASSQERLPFGGMWGYTF
TRBJ2-1,TRBV20-1,-,CSALAGSYKEQFF
TRBJ1-4,TRBV4-2,-,CASSQTGMVSQLGEKLFF
TRBJ1-2,TRBV6-1,-,CASSRTEQGLVRYGYTF
TRBJ1-6,TRBV9,-,CASSVSPSYNSPLHF
TRBJ1-1,TRBV29-1,-,CSVLAANTEAFF
TRBJ1-1,TRBV12-3/TRBV12-4,-,CASSLPPGTEAFF
TRBJ2-3,TRBV7-6,TRBD2,CASSSRTSGAPDTQYF
TRBJ2-3,TRBV9,-,CASSVAWRDTQYF
TRBJ2-7,TRBV4-1,-,CASSQDPRFWGARYEQYF
TRBJ1-1,TRBV7-9,-,CASSKSRVTEAFF
TRBJ2-1,TRBV3-1,TRBD2,CASSHAGTSGNNEQFF
TRBJ2-5,TRBV3-1,-,CASSQGAMVDNEQYF
TRBJ2-1,TRBV12-3/TRBV12-4,-,CATNSRGDNEQFF
TRBJ1-2,TRBV27,-,CASSLGQVGYGYTF
TRBJ2-7,TRBV20-1,TRBD1,CSARVVRDRATYEQYF
TRBJ1-2,TRBV29-1,-,CSGRLRGAWGYTF
TRBJ1-4,TRBV20-1,TRBD1,CSAPHRGLGEKLFF
TRBJ1-4,TRBV5-1,TRBD1,CASSLDGTESEKLFF
TRBJ1-5,TRBV27,-,CASRDGSQPQHF
TRBJ1-1,TRBV6-2/TRBV6-3,-,CAGSFRDTGTNTEAFF
TRBJ2-2,TRBV7-9,-,CASSVSNTGELFF
TRBJ2-6,TRBV9,-,CVSSVAHLGGGANVLTF